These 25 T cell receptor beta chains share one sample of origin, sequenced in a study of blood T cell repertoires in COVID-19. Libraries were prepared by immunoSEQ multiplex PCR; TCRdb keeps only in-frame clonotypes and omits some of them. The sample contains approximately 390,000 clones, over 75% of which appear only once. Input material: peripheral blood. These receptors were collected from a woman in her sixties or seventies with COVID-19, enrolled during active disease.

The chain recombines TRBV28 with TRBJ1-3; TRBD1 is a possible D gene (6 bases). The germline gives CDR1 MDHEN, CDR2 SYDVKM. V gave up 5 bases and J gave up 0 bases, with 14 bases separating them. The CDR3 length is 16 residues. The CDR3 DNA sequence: TGTGCCAGCAGTCCTCCGGGACAACTCTCTGGAAACACCATATATTTT. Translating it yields CASSPPGQLSGNTIYF.

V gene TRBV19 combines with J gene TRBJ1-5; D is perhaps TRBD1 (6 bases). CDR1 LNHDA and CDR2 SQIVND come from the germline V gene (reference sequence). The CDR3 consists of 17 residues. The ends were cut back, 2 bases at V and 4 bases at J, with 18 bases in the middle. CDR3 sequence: CASSISRGAQGNQPQHF. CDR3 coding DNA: TGTGCCAGTAGTATAAGCAGAGGAGCACAGGGTAATCAGCCCCAGCATTTT.

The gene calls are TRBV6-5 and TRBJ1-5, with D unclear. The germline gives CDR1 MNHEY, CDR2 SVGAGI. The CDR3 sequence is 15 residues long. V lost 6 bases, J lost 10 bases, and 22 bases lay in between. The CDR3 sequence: CASRLFGIALSPQHF. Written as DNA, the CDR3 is TGTGCCAGCAGATTATTCGGGATCGCACTGTCCCCCCAGCATTTT.

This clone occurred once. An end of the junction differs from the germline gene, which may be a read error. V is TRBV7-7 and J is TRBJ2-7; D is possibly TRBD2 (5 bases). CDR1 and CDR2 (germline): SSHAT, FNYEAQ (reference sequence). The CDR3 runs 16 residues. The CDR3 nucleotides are TGTGCTAGCAGCCGAGGGCCTCAACCCGGGACCTACGAGCAGTACTTC. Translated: CASSRGPQPGTYEQYF.

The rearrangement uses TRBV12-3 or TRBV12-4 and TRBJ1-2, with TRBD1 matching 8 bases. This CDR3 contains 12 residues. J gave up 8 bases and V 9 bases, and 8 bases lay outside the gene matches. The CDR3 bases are TGTGCCAGTGACGGGACAGGAAACGGCTACACCTTC. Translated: CASDGTGNGYTF.

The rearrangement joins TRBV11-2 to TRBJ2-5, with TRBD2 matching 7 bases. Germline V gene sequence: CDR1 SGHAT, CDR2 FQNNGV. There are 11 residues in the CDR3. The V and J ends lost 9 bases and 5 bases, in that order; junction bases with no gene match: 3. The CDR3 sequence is CASDGGETQYF. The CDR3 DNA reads TGTGCCAGTGACGGGGGGGAGACCCAGTACTTC. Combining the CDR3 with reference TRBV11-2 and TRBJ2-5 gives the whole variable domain EAGVAQSPRYKIIEKRQSVAFWCNPISGHATLYWYQQILGQGPKLLIQFQNNGVVDDSQLPKDRFSAERLKGVDSTLKIQPAKLEDSAVYLCASDGGETQYFGPGTRLLVL.

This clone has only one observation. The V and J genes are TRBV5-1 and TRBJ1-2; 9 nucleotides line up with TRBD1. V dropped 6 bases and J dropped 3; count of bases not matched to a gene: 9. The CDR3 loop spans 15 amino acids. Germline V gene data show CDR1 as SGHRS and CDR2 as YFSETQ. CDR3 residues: CASTMEGTGHYGYTF. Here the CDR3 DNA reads TGCGCCAGCACCATGGAGGGGACAGGGCACTATGGCTACACCTTC.

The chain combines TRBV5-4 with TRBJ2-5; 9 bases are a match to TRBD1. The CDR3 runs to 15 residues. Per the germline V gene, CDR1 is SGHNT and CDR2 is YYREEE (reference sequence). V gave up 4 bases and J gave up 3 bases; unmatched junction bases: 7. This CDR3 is CASSPGTGNEETQYF. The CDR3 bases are TGTGCCAGCAGCCCCGGGACAGGGAACGAAGAGACCCAGTACTTC.

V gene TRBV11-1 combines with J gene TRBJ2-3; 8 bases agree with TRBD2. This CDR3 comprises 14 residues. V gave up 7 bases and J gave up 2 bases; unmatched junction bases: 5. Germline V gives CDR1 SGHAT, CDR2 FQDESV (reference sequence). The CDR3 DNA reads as TGTGCCAGCACCCGGGGGGGGGCCACAGATACGCAGTATTTT. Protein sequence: CASTRGGATDTQYF.

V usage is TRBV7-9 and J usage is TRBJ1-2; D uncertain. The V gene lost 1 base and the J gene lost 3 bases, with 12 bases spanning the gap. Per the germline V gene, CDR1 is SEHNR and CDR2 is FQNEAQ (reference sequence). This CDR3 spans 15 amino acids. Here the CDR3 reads CASSLDDTLYYGYTF. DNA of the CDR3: TGTGCCAGCAGCTTAGATGACACCCTGTACTATGGCTACACCTTC.

The CDR3 is CASSGTGLRPGELFF. The CDR3, as DNA: TGCGCCAGCAGCGGGACAGGGCTCAGGCCCGGGGAGCTGTTTTTT. This sequence joins TRBV5-1 and TRBJ2-2, with TRBD1 matching 9 bases. Trimming took 4 bases from V and 6 from J; bases not matched to a gene: 7. Germline V lookup: CDR1 SGHRS, CDR2 YFSETQ. This CDR3 spans 15 amino acids.

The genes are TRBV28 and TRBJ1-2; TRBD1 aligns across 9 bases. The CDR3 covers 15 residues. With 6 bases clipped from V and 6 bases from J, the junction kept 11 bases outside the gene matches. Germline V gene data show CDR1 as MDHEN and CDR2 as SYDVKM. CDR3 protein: CASRAQGQGINGYTF. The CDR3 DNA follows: TGTGCCAGCAGAGCCCAGGGACAGGGAATAAATGGCTACACCTTC.

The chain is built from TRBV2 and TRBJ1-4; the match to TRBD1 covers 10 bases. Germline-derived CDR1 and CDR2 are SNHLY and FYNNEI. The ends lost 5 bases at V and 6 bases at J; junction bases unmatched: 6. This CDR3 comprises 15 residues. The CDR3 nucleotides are TGTGCCAGCAGTTCGTACGGGACAGGGGATGAAAAACTGTTTTTT. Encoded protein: CASSSYGTGDEKLFF.

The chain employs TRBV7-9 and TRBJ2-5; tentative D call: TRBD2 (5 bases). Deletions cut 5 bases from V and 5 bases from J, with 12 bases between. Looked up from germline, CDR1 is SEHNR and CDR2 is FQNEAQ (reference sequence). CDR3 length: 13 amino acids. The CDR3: CASSLHEGETQYF. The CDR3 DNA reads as TGTGCCAGCAGCCTCCACGAGGGCGAGACCCAGTACTTC.

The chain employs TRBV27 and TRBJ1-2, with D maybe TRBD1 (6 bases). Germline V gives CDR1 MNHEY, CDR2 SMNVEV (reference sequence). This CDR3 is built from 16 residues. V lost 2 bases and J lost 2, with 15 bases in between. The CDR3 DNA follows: TGTGCCAGCAGTTTACACTCGACAGGAGCAAACTATGGCTACACCTTC. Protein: CASSLHSTGANYGYTF.

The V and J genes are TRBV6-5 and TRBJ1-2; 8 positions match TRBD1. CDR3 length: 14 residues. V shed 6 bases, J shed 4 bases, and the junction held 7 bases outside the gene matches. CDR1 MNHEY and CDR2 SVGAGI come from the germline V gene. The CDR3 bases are TGTGCCAGCAGCCGGACAGGGAACCTCTATGGCTACACCTTC. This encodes CASSRTGNLYGYTF.

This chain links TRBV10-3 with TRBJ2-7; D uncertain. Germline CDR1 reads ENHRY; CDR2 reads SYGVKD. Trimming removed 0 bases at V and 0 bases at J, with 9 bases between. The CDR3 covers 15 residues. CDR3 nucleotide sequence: TGTGCCATCAGTGAGTCGAGTGTCTACTCCTACGAGCAGTACTTC. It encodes CAISESSVYSYEQYF.

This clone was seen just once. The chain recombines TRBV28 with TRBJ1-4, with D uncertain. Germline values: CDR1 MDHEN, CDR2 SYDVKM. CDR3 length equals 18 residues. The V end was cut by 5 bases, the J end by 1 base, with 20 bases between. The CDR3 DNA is TGTGCCAGCAGTCCACCCCCGCGGCCGGTGGTAACTAATGAAAAACTGTTTTTT. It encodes CASSPPPRPVVTNEKLFF.

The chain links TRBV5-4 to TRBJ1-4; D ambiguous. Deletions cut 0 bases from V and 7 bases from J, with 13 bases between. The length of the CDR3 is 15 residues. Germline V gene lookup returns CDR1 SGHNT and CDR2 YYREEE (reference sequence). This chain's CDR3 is CASSLGGVNSEKLFF. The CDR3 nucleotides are TGTGCCAGCAGCTTGGGGGGAGTGAATAGTGAAAAACTGTTTTTT.

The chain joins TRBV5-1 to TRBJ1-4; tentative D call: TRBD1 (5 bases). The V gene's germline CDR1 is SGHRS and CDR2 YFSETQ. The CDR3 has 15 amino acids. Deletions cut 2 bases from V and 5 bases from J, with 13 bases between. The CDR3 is CASSFMTDSNEKLFF. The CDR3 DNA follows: TGCGCCAGCAGCTTCATGACAGATTCGAATGAAAAACTGTTTTTT.

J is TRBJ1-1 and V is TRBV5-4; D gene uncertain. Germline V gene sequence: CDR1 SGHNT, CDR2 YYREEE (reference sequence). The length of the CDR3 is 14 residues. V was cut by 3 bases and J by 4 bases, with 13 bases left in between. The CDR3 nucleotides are TGTGCCAGCAGCTCGGGAGGGAAAGGCACTGAAGCTTTCTTT. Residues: CASSSGGKGTEAFF.

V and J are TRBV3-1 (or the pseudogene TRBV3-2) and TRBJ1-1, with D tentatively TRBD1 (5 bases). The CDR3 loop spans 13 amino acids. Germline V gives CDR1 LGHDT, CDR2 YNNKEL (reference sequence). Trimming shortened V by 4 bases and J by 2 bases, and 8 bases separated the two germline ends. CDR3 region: CASSPTANTEAFF. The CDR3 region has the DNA TGTGCCAGCAGCCCGACAGCCAACACTGAAGCTTTCTTT.

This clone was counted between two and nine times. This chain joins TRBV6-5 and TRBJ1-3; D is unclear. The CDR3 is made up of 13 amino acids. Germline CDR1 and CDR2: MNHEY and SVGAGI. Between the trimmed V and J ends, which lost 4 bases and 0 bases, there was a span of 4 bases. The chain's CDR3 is CASSSHSGNTIYF. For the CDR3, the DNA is TGTGCCAGCAGTTCCCACTCTGGAAACACCATATATTTT.

The CDR3, as DNA: TGTGCCAGCAGCTTAAATGCGGGGAGACAAGAGACCCAGTACTTC. Its protein product is CASSLNAGRQETQYF. This chain connects TRBV7-3 to TRBJ2-5, with a possible D match to TRBD2 (6 bases). V was cut by 1 base and J by 2 bases, with 11 bases left in between. The germline CDR1 and CDR2 sequences are SGHTA and FQGTGA. The CDR3 totals 15 residues.

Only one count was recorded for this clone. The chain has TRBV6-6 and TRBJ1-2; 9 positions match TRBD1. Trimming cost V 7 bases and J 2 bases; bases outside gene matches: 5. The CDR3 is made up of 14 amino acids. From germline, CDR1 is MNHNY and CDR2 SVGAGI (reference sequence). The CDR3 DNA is TGTGCCAGCATACAGGGGGCGCAGAACTATGGCTACACCTTC. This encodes CASIQGAQNYGYTF.